This T cell receptor beta chain was sequenced in a study of shared clonotypes between healthy human individuals. Broader study findings: Estimated clonotype richness was generally higher in naive than memory subsets. Of the naive CD4 clonotypes, about 5% were shared across a few donors. All-four-donor shared clonotypes had higher generation probabilities than non-shared clonotypes did.

Deep level was the assay's run setting. The data were produced by immunoSEQ multiplex PCR, yet TCRdb's version contains in-frame clones alone and is incomplete. Of about 1.9 million clones detected, 85% to 95% appear once; the ten largest clones hold over 1.5%. This clone was observed a single time. Its antigen is unidentified. Naive CD8 cells comprised CD45RO-negative, CCR7-positively selected cells, excluding terminally differentiated effector memory CD45RA+ cells. Trimming stripped 5 bases from V and 0 bases from J, with 11 bases between. Germline V gene lookup returns CDR1 SGHVS and CDR2 FQNEAQ. CDR3 length: 15 amino acids.

The receptor was isolated from a man aged 18 to 30 in good health. Some clones in this sample may be carry-over from other donors' samples. Material for sequencing was naive CD8+ T cells from PBMCs. This rearrangement joins TRBV7-8 to TRBJ2-1; either TRBD1 or TRBD2 may fit D (5 bases each). CDR3 DNA: TGTGCCAGCAGCACCCGGGACGGCTCCTACAATGAGCAGTTCTTC. Its translation is CASSTRDGSYNEQFF.